This T cell receptor (gamma chain) appears in the sequencing data of a study of Vδ1+ human thymocytes. Overall study findings and caveats: Thymic TRG and TRD repertoires appeared highly polyclonal, with Gaussian CDR3 length distributions. TRG sequences recurred across donors, whereas TRD sequences stayed essentially private.

CDR3 size: 15 residues. Germline V gene lookup returns CDR1 VINAFY and CDR2 YDVSNSKD. The count of this clone is one. Its antigen is not known. The germline gene is not matched at one end of the junction; a read error may be the cause. RNA was extracted from the cells and then reverse transcribed. Multiplex PCR used pooled V-gene forward primers and a constant-region reverse primer to amplify CDR3s. TCRdb fed the multiplex PCR reads to CATT. Of tens of thousands of gamma-chain clones listed, roughly a fifth are singletons. The chain recombines TRGV5 with TRGJ1 or TRGJ2. What was sequenced was Vdelta1+ gamma-delta thymocytes from the thymus. The subset here: FACS-sorted CD3+ TCRalphabeta- TCRVdelta1+ TCRVdelta2- thymocytes. The clonotype originates from a boy under two years old who had congenital heart surgery. This CDR3 reads CAAWDRPGGYYKKLF. As DNA, the CDR3 is TGTGCCGCCTGGGACAGGCCAGGAGGTTATTATAAGAAACTCTTT.